This TCR beta chain was sequenced during a study of CD8+ T cells in alopecia areata. Regarding the study as a whole: Normal scalp had lower clonality than lesional scalp, with alopecia totalis/universalis lesions showing this most strongly. Tissue-resident alphabeta T cells belonging to normal skin likewise get sequenced within scalp specimens.

Germline values: CDR1 SQVTM, CDR2 ANQGSEA. The V end lost 7 bases, the J end lost 7 bases, and 14 bases lay between the germline ends. This CDR3 has 12 residues. In the case of this clone: Its antigen is still unknown.

Following extraction, RNA underwent reverse transcription to cDNA, which served as the sequencing template. Some clones are missing from TCRdb's copy, which holds only in-frame ones; the method was immunoSEQ multiplex PCR. The data hold around 30,000 clones, with about 80% observed a single time. This chain joins TRBV29-1 and TRBJ2-1; weak D call: TRBD1 (7 bases). The sequence was collected from a human donor with alopecia areata. Sequences were obtained from NKG2D-low CD8+ T cells sorted from blood. As DNA, the CDR3 is TGCAGCGCTGTGACAGGGAGGAATGAGCAGTTCTTC. This codes for CSAVTGRNEQFF.